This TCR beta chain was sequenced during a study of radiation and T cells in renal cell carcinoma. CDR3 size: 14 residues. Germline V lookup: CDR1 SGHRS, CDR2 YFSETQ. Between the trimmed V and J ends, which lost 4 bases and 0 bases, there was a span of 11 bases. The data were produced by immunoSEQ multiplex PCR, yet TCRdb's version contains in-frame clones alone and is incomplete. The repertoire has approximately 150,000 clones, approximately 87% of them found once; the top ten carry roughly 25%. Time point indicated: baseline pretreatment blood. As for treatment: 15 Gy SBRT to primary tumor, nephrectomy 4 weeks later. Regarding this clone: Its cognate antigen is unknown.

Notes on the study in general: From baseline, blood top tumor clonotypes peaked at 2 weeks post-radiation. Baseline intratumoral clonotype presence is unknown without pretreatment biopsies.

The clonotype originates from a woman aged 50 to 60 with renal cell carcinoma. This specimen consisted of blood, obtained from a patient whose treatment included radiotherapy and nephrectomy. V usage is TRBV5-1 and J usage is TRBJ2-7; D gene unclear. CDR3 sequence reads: CASSPYWSSYEQYF. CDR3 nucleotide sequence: TGCGCCAGCAGCCCCTACTGGAGCTCCTACGAGCAGTACTTC.